Listed here is a single T cell receptor (beta chain). Its antigen is still unknown. There are no base qualities to consult, and no much larger clone falls within one base. The V end loses 5 bases and the J end loses 1 base, and a stretch of 9 bases separates them. CDR1 and CDR2 (SEHNR, FQNEAQ) derive from the germline V gene (reference sequence). The CDR3 spans 13 residues, from the cysteine through the phenylalanine. The sequence is cut down to CDR3 DNA, 39 bases in frame from base 1. The data derive from a study of CD8+ T cells in alopecia areata (dated by TCRdb to about 2018). In terms of the full investigation: Treated patients were enrolled in an open-label pilot trial of oral tofacitinib at 5 to 10 mg twice daily for moderate-to-severe alopecia areata. The SALT score, which quantifies the percentage of affected scalp surface area, was used to measure disease severity in treated patients. The study used high-throughput TCRbeta sequencing to examine T cell clonal expansion in alopecia areata, in both the C3H/HeJ mouse model and human patients. RNA was extracted with the PAXgene miRNA kit for fixed scalp, the miRNeasy kit for PBMCs, and the RNeasy kit for mouse skin. On the human side, TCRbeta sequencing was run on scalp tissue and on sorted CD4+ and CD8+ peripheral blood T cells from healthy controls and from alopecia areata patients with either patchy or totalis/universalis disease. Biopsies were taken from tofacitinib-treated patients at baseline and again at 4 and 24 weeks into treatment, and several of those patients also had a later scalp biopsy. Scalp clonality was compared among normal scalp (n=4), patchy alopecia areata scalp (n=8), and alopecia totalis/universalis scalp (n=8). TCRbeta CDR3 regions were amplified by immunoSEQ multiplex PCR using 35 Vbeta forward and 13 Jbeta reverse primers. Patients received tofacitinib for 6 to 18 months and were then followed off drug for 6 months to check for delayed response and recurrence.

The sample's time point label is to be understood as: around 22 weeks on oral tofacitinib. The treatment or condition tag for this specimen amounts to: oral pan-JAK inhibitor, 5-10 mg twice daily. Peripheral blood and lesional scalp punch biopsies were obtained from patients with alopecia areata. PBMCs were isolated by density centrifugation and stained for CD3, CD4 and CD8, and CD4+ and CD8+ T cells were sorted on a FACSAria. Study-wide findings and limitations: Resident alphabeta T cells in normal human skin are also sequenced, complicating scalp TCR repertoire analysis, unlike mouse skin dominated by gammadelta T cells. Many expanded lesional clones persisted in scalp and blood during tofacitinib treatment, which may partly explain relapse after stopping treatment. Higher clonality and more expanded CD8+ clones were observed in lesional scalp than in normal scalp, particularly in alopecia totalis/universalis, a finding suggestive of antigenic drive. With tofacitinib, both scalp clonality and the number of expanded CD8+ clones among the top 100 scalp clones went down significantly. TCR sequences shared between patients were less clear than in mice, possibly partly because of HLA diversity in the patient population. Because the treated cohort was small and had just a single nonresponder, larger studies are needed to establish links between baseline CD8+ expansion and response.

Receptors were amplified or captured by the immunoSEQ multiplex PCR assay. RNA was extracted from all samples and reverse transcribed into cDNA, which served as template for TCR sequencing. SuperScript III was used for first-strand cDNA synthesis, primed with a 2:1 mix of oligo-dT and random hexamers. Amplification bias was assessed with a synthetic immune receptor repertoire, and residual bias was removed computationally. As for the original processing: Raw reads were preprocessed to remove errors, and CDR3 was defined according to IMGT conventions as the region from the conserved cysteine to phenylalanine. To get clonality, Shannon entropy was normalized by log2 of the number of productive unique TCRs and the result was subtracted from 1. CD4 or CD8 identity of scalp clones was inferred by cross-referencing scalp TCRbeta sequences with sorted blood CD4 and CD8 repertoires. Sourced from immuneACCESS, this table was stored by TCRdb with only in-frame sequences that have V and J called. A share of the clones is absent; for the studies checked, an unresolved V gene accounts for under half, and the remainder has no known explanation. V and J calls and clone size are given by that table; D and trimming were obtained from the DNA. This sample holds about 190,000 clones; around 50% were observed only once. The ten largest clones add up to around 13% of the sample.

Specimen: CD8+ T cells sorted from blood, collected at week 24, from a patient treated with tofacitinib. The chain is assembled from TRBV7-9 and TRBJ2-7; the D gene identity is not certain. The receptor was derived from a human donor with alopecia areata. The CDR3 region has the sequence CASSPTDSYEQYF. The sequence in DNA is TGTGCCAGCAGCCCAACTGATTCCTACGAGCAGTACTTC.